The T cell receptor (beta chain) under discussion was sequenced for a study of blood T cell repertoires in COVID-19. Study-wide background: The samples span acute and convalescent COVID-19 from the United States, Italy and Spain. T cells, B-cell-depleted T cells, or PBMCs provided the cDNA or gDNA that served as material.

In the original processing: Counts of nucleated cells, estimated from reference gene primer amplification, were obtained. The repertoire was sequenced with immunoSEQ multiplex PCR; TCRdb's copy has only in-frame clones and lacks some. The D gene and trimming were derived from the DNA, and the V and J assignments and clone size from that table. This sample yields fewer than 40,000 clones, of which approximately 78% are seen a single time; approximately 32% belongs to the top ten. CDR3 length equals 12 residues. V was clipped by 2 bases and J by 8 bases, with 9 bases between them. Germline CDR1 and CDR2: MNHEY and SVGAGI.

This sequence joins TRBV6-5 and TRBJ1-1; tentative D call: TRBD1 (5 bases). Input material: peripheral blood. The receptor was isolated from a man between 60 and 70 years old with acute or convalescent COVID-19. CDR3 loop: CASSYRGGEAFF. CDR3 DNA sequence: TGTGCCAGCAGTTACAGGGGAGGCGAAGCTTTCTTT.